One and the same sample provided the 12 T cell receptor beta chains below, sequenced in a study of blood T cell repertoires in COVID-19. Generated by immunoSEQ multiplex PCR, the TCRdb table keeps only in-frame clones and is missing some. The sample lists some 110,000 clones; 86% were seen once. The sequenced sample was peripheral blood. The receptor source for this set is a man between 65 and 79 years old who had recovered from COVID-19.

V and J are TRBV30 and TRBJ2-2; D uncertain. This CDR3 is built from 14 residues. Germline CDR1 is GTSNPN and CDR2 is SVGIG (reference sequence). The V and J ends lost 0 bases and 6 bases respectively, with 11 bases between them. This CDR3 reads CAWSVLGLAGELFF. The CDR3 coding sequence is TGTGCCTGGAGTGTACTTGGTCTCGCCGGGGAGCTGTTTTTT.

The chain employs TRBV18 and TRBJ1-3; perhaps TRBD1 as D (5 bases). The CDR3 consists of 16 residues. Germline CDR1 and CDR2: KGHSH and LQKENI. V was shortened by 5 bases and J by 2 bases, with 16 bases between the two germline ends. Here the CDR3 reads CASSGTGGKAGNTIYF. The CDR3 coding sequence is TGTGCCAGCTCAGGCACAGGAGGGAAAGCTGGAAACACCATATATTTT. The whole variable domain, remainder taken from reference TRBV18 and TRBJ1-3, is NAGVMQNPRHLVRRRGQEARLRCSPMKGHSHVYWYRQLPEEGLKFMVYLQKENIIDESGMPKERFSAEFPKEGPSILRIQQVVRGDSAAYFCASSGTGGKAGNTIYFGEGSWLTVV.

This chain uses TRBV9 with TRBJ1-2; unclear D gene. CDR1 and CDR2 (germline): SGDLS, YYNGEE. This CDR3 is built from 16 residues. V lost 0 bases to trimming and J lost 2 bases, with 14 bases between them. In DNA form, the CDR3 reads TGTGCCAGCAGCGTAGCCCCAGGATCCTCCAACTATGGCTACACCTTC. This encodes CASSVAPGSSNYGYTF.

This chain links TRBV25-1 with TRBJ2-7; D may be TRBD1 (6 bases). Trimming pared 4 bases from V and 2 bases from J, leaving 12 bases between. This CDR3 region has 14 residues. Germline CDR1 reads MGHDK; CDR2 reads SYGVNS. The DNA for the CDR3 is TGTGCCAGCAGTGCCCGACAGGCCCCCTACGAGCAGTACTTC. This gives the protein CASSARQAPYEQYF.

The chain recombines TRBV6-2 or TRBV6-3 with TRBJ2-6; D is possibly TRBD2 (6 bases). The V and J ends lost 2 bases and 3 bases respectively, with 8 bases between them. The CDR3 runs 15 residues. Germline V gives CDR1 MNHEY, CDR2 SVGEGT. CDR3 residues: CASSYEGGGANVLTF. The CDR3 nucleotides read TGTGCCAGCAGTTACGAGGGAGGTGGGGCCAACGTCCTGACTTTC.

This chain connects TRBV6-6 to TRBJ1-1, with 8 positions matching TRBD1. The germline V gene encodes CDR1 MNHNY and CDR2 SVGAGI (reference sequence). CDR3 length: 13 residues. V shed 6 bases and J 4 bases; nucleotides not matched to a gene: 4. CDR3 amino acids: CASRPGGGTEAFF. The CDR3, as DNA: TGTGCCAGCAGGCCAGGGGGCGGCACTGAAGCTTTCTTT.

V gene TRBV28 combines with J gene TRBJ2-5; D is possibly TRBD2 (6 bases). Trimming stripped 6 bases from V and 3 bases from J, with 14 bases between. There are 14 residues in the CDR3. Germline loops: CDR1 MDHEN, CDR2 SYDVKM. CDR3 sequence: CASSEGVAEETQYF. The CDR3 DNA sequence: TGTGCCAGCAGCGAGGGCGTAGCGGAAGAGACCCAGTACTTC.

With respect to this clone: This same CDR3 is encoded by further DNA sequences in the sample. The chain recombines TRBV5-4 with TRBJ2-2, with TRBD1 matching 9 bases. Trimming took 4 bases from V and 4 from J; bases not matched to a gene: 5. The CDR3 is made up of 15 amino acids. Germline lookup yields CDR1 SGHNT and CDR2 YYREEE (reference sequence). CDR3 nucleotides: TGTGCCAGCAGCCTGGGACAGGGCAGCACCGGGGAGCTGTTTTTT. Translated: CASSLGQGSTGELFF.

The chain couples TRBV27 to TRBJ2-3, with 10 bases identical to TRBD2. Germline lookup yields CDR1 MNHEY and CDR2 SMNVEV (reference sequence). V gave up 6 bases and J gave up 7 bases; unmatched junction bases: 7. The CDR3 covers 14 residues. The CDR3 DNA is TGTGCCAGCAGACGTACTAGCGGGAAAAATACGCAGTATTTT. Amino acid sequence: CASRRTSGKNTQYF.

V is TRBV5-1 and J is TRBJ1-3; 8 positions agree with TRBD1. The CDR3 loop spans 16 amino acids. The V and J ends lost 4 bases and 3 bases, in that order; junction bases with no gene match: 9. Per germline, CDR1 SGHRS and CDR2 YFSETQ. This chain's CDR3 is CASSVVSTGDGNTIYF. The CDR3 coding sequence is TGCGCCAGCAGCGTCGTTTCGACAGGGGATGGAAACACCATATATTTT.

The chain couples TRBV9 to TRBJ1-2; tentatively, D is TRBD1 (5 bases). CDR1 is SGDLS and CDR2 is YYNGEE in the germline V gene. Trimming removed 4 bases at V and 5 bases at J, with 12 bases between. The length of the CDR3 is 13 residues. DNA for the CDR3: TGTGCCAGCAGCACGTCGGGGGAGTATGGCTACACCTTC. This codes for CASSTSGEYGYTF.

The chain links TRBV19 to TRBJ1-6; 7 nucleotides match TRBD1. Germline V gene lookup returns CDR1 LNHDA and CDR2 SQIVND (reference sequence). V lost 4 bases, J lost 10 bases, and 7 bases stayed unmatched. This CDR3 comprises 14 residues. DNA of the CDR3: TGTGCCAGTAGTACGGACAGGCTGAACTCACCCCTCCACTTT. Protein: CASSTDRLNSPLHF.